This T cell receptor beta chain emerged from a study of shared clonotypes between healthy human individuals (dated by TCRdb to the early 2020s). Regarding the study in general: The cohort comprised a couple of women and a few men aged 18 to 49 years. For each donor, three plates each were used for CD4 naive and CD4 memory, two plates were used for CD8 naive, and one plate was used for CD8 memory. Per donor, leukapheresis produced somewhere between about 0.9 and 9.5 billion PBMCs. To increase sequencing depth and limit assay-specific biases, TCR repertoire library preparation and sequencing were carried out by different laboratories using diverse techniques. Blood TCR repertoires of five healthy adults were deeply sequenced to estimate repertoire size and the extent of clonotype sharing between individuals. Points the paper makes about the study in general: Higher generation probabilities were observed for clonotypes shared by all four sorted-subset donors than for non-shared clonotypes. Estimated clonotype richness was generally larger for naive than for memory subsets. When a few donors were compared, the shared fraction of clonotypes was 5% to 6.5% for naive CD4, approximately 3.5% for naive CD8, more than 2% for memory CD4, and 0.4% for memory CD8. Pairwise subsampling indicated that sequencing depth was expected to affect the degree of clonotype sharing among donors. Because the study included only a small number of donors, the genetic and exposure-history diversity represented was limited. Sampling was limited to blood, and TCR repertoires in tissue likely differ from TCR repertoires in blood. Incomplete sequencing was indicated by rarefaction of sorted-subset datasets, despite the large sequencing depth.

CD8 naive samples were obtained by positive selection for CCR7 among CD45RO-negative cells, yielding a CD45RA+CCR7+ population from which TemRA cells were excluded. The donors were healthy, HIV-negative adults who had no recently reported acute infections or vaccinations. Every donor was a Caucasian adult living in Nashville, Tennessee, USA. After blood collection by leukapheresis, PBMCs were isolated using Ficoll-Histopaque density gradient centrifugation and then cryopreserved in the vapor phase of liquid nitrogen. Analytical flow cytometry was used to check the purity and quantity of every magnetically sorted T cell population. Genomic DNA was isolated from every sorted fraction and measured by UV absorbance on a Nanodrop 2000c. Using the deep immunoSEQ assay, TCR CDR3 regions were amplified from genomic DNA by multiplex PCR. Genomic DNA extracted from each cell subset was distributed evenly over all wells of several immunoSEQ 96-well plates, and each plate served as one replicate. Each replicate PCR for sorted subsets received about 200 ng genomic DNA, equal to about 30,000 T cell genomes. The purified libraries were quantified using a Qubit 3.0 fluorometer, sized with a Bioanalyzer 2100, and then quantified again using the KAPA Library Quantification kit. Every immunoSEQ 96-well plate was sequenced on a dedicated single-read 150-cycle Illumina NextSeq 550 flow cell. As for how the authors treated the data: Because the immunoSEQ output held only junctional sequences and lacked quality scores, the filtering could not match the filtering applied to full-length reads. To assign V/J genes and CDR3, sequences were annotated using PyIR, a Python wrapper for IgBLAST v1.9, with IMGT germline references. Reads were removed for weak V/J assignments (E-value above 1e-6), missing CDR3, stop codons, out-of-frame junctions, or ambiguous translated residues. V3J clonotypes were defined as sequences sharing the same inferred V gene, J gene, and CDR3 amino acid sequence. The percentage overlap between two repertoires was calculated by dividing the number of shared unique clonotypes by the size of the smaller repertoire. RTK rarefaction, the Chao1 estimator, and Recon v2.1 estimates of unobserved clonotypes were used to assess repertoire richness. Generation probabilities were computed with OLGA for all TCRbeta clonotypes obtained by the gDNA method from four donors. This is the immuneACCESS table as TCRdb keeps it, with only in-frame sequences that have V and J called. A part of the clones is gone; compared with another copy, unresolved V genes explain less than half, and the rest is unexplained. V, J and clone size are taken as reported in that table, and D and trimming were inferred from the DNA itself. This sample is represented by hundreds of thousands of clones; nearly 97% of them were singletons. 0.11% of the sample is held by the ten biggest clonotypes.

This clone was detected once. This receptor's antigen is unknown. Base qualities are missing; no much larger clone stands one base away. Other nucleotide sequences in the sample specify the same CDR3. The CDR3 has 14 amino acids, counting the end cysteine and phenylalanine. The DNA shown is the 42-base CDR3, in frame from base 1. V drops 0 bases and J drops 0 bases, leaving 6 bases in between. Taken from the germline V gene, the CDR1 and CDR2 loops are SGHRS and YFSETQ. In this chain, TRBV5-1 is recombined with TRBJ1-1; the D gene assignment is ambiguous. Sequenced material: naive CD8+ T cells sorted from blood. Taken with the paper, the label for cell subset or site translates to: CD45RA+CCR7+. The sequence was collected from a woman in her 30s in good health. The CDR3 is CASSLVGMNTEAFF. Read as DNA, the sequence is TGCGCCAGCAGCTTGGTCGGGATGAACACTGAAGCTTTCTTT.